This TCR beta chain was retrieved from a study of patients and donors after allogeneic stem cell transplantation. In TCRdb, the RT-PCR reads were re-called with MiXCR into one record per CDR3 protein. The sample carries about 110,000 distinct CDR3 sequences, roughly 37% recorded once. The CDR3 extends over 15 amino acids. Germline V lookup: CDR1 LGHNA, CDR2 YSLEER. Trimming left V 0 bases short and J 5 bases short, with 14 bases between. This clonotype was obtained from a human donor who was either an allogeneic HSCT recipient or a stem cell or donor lymphocyte infusion donor (not recorded which). It is not recorded whose cells these are; they may come from a transplant donor. This sequence joins TRBV4-3 and TRBJ2-7, with D possibly matching TRBD2 (7 bases). Sequenced: blood, either unsorted or a sorted T cell fraction (not recorded which). CDR3 nucleotides: TGCGCCAGCAGCCAAGATTGGGGGGCGGGAGACGAGCAGTACTTC. Translated: CASSQDWGAGDEQYF.